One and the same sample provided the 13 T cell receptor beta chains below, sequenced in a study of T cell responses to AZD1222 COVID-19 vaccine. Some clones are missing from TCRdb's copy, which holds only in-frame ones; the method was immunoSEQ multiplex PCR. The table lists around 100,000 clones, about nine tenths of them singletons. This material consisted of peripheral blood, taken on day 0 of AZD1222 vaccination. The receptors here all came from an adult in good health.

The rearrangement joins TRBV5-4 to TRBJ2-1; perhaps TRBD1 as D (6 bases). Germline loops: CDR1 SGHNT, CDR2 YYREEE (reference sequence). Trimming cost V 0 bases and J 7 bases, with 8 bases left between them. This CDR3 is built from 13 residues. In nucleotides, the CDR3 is TGTGCCAGCAGCTTGGGACAGGTGAATGAGCAGTTCTTC. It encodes CASSLGQVNEQFF.

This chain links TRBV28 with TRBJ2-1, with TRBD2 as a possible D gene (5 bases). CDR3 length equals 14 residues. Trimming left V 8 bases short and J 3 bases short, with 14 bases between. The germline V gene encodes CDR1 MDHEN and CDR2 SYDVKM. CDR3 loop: CASVPADIYNEQFF. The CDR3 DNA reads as TGTGCCAGCGTACCAGCGGATATCTACAATGAGCAGTTCTTC.

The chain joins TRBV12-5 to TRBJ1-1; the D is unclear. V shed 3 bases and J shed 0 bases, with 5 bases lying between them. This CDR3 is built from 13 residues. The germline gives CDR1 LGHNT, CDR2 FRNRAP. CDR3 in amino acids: CASGLEVNTEAFF. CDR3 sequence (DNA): TGTGCTAGTGGTTTAGAGGTGAACACTGAAGCTTTCTTT.

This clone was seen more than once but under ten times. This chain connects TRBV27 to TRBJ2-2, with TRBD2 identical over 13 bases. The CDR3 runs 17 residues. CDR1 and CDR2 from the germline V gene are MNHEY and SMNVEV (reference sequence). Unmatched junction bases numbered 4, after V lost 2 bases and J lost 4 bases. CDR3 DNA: TGTGCCAGCAGTTTAGGACTAGCGGGAGTTCGCACCGGGGAGCTGTTTTTT. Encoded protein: CASSLGLAGVRTGELFF.

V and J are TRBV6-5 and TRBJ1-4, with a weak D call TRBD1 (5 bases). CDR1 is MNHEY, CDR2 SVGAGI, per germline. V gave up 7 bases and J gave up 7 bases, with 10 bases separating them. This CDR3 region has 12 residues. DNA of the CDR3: TGTGCCAGCACTGGGGACGGTGAAAAACTGTTTTTT. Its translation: CASTGDGEKLFF.

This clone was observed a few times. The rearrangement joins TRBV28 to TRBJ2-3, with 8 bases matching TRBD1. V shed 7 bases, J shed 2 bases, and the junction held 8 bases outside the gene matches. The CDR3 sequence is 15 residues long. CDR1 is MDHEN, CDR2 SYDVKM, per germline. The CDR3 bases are TGTGCCAGCACCCGATGGACAGGGCACACAGATACGCAGTATTTT. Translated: CASTRWTGHTDTQYF. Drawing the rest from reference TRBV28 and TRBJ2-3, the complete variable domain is DVKVTQSSRYLVKRTGEKVFLECVQDMDHENMFWYRQDPGLGLRLIYFSYDVKMKEKGDIPEGYSVSREKKERFSLILESASTNQTSMYLCASTRWTGHTDTQYFGPGTRLTVL.

The CDR3 nucleotides read TGTGCCAGCAGCACCCGAATCGACCCGAACACTGAAGCTTTCTTT. Translation: CASSTRIDPNTEAFF. The rearrangement links TRBV3-1 (or the pseudogene TRBV3-2) to TRBJ1-1; D is ambiguous. The CDR3 has 15 amino acids. Germline-derived CDR1 and CDR2 are LGHDT and YNNKEL (reference sequence). The V and J ends lost 5 bases and 1 base respectively, with 14 bases between them.

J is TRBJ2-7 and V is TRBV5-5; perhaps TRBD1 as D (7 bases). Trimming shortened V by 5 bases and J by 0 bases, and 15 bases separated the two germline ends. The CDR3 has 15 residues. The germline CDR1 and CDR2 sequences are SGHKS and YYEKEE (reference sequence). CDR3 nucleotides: TGTGCCAGCAGGCGGGACAGCGTAAGCTCCTACGAGCAGTACTTC. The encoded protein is CASRRDSVSSYEQYF. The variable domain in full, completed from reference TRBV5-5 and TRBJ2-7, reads DAGVTQSPTHLIKTRGQQVTLRCSPISGHKSVSWYQQVLGQGPQFIFQYYEKEERGRGNFPDRFSARQFPNYSSELNVNALLLGDSALYLCASRRDSVSSYEQYFGPGTRLTVT.

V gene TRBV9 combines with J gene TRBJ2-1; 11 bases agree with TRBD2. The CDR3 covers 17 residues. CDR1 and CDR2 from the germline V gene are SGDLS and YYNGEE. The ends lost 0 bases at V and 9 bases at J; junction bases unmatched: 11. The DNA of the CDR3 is TGTGCCAGCAGCGTAGAAGCTCAACTAGCGGGAGTTTTTGAGCAGTTCTTC. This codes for CASSVEAQLAGVFEQFF.

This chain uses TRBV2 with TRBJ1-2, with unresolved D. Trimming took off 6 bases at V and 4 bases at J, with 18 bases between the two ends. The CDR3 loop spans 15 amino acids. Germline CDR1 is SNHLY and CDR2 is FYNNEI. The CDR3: CASRVRRPAGYGYTF. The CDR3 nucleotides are TGTGCCAGCAGGGTCCGGAGACCTGCGGGCTATGGCTACACCTTC.

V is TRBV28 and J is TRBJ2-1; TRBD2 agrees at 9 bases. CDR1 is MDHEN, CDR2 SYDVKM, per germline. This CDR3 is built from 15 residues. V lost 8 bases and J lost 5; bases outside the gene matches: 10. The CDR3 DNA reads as TGTGCCAGCTCTAGACTAGCGGAGATCAACAATGAGCAGTTCTTC. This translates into CASSRLAEINNEQFF.

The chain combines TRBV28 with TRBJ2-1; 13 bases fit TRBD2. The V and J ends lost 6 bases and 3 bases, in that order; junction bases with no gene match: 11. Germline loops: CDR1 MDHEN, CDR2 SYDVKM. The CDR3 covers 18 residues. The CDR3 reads CASRAGTSGKSSYNEQFF. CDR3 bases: TGTGCCAGCAGGGCCGGGACTAGCGGGAAGTCAAGCTACAATGAGCAGTTCTTC.

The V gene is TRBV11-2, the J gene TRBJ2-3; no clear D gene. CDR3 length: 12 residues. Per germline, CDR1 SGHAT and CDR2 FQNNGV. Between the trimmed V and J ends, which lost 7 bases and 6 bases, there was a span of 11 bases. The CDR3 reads CASTPRRDTQYF. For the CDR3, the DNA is TGTGCCAGCACCCCACGTAGGGATACGCAGTATTTT.